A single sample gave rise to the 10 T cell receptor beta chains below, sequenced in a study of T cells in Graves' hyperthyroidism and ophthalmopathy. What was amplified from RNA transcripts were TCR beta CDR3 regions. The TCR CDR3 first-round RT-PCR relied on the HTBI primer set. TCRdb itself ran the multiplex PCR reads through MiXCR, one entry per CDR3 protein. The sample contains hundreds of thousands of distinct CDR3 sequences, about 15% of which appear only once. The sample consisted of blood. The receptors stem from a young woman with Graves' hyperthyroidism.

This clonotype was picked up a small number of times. CDR3 DNA sequence: TGCGCCAGCAGCTTGGAGTGGGGGAACACTGAAGCTTTCTTT. It codes for CASSLEWGNTEAFF. This chain uses TRBV5-1 with TRBJ1-1; no definite D call. V was pared by 0 bases and J by 1 base, with 7 bases between. In germline, CDR1 is SGHRS, CDR2 YFSETQ. The length of the CDR3 is 14 residues.

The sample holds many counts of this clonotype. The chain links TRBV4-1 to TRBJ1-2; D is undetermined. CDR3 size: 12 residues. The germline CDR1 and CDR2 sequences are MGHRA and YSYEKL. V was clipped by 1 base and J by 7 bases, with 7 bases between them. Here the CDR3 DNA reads TGCGCCAGCAGCCAAGCTGTTGGTGGCTACACCTTC. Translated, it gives CASSQAVGGYTF.

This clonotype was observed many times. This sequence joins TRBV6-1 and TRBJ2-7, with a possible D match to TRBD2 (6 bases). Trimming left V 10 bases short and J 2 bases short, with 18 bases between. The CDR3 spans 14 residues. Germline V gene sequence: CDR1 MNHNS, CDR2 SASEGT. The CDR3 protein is CATIDLSGTYEQYF. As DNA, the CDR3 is TGTGCCACCATTGACCTTAGCGGAACCTACGAGCAGTACTTC.

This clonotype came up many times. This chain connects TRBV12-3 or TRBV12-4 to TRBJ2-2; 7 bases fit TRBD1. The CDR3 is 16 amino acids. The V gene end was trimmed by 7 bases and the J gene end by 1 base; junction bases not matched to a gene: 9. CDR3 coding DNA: TGTGCCAGCACCCTTACCGGGACAGTGAACACCGGGGAGCTGTTTTTT. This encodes CASTLTGTVNTGELFF.

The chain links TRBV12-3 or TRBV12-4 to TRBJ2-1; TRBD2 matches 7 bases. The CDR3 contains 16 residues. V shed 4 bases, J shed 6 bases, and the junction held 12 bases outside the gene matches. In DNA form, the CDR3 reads TGTGCCAGCAGTTCCCCCGGGGGGAGGGCCTCCAATGAGCAGTTCTTC. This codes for CASSSPGGRASNEQFF.

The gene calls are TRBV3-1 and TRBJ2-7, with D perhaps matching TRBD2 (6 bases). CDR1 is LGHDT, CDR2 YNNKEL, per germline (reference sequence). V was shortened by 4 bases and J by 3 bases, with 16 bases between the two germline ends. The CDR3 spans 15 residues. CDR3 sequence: CASSPTTGLYYEQYF. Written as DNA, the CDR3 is TGTGCCAGCAGCCCGACCACGGGACTTTACTACGAGCAGTACTTC.

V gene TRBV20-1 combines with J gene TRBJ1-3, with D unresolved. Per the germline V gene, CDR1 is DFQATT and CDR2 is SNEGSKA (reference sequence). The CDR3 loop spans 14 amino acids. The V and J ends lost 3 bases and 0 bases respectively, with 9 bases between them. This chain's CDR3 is CSARGYSSGNTIYF. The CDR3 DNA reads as TGCAGTGCTAGGGGGTACTCCTCTGGAAACACCATATATTTT.

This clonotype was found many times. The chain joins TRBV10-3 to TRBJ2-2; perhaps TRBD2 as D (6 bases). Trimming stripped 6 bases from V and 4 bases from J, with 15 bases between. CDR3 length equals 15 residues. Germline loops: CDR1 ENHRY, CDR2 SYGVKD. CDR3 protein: CAIRGGSVSTGELFF. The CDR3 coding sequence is TGTGCCATCAGGGGAGGAAGCGTGAGCACCGGGGAGCTGTTTTTT.

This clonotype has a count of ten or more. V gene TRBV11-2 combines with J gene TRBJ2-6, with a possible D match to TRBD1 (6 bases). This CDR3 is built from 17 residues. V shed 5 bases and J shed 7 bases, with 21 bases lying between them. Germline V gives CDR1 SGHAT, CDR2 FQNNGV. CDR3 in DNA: TGTGCCAGCAGCCCGAGGGACATCGACTCCAGAGCCAACGTCCTGACTTTC. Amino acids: CASSPRDIDSRANVLTF.

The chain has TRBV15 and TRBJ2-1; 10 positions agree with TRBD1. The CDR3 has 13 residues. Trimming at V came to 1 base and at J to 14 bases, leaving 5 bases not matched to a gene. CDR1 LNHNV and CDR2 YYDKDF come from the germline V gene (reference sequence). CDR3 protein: CATSRGGTGEKFF. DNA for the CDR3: TGTGCCACCAGCAGAGGCGGGACAGGGGAAAAGTTCTTC.